This T cell receptor beta chain was sequenced during a study of identical twins (dated by TCRdb to 2016 to 2017). Regarding the research as a whole: The study deep-sequenced TCR alpha and beta repertoires from monozygotic twins, unrelated adults of various ages and cord blood to test whether fetal clonotypes persist. To rule out contamination, replicate twin experiments were performed at different times with different library preparation protocols. Beyond this particular receptor, the publication reports: Abundant cord blood beta clonotypes had fewer insertions, young adult naive repertoires showed a similar but weaker trend, and memory repertoires showed no such trend. Compared with coincidental sharing between unrelated individuals, out-of-frame TCR alpha sequences shared between twins had an excess of sequences with low generation probability. In beta out-of-frame sequences, excess twin sharing was weaker, because having fewer shared sequences lowered the signal-to-noise ratio. Conclusions relied on cross-sectional statistical analysis, since the same donors could not be followed over many years. In monozygotic twins, recombination models systematically underestimated out-of-frame TCR alpha sharing, but the models matched the sharing seen between unrelated individuals. Zero-insertion analyses could be partly confounded by invariant T cells such as MAIT and iNKT, though diverse VJ usage argued against such confounding for most clonotypes.

All donors were healthy Caucasians. Library preparation was by 5' RACE. The sequencer listed for this sample is Illumina HiSeq 2000. A universal primer binding site was introduced by template switching, and a unique molecular identifier was present in the final cDNA, enabling accurate counting of TCR cDNA molecules. First-strand cDNA for TCR alpha and beta chains was synthesized from specific primers in the conserved constant-segment region. To control for contamination, every cDNA library was double barcoded, receiving both a SMART-Mk sample barcode and Illumina barcodes. TruSeq adapter sequences along with Illumina sample barcodes were introduced in two successive PCR steps. Sequencing of the TCR alpha and beta cDNA libraries was done on the Illumina HiSeq platform using custom primers. In the original analysis: Unique molecular identifiers were extracted from raw reads with MiGEC, and CDR3 positions were determined with MiXCR. Recombination models were inferred per individual with the repgenHMM and IGoR tools using an EM algorithm. Shared clonotype analysis was performed with the tcR package in R, normalizing sharing by the product of cloneset sizes. Out-of-frame nonproductive sequences were analyzed to study raw recombination free of thymic and clonal selection effects. Using fastp at Q25 and MiXCR, TCRdb reprocessed the public reads and kept productive beta chains. When rows share a CDR3 protein, they turn into one entry using the most common DNA and genes. TCRdb's processing, not the authors' own work, is the source of the V and J calls. The sample table holds 1.5 million or so distinct CDR3 sequences, of which under 35% were seen once. The ten largest make up more than 0.25% of the sample.

In its sample, this clonotype was seen many times. Its antigen is unknown. Qualities for individual bases were not recorded, and no much larger clone is one base off. This clonotype was sampled from a newborn girl in good health. The source material was cord blood.

The nucleotide sequence is given as TGCAGCGTTGTAGGAGAGCCTCAAGGTAGGGAGCAGTACTTC. This gives the protein CSVVGEPQGREQYF. Here the chain combines TRBV29-1 and TRBJ2-4; TRBD2 could be the D gene, as 5 bases match. V loses 4 bases of germline sequence and J loses 13 bases, and the interval between the two ends is 23 bases. Based on the germline V gene, the CDR1 and CDR2 sequences are SQVTM and ANQGSEA. The CDR3 measures 14 amino acids from cysteine to phenylalanine. Of all the DNA, just the CDR3 is kept, 42 bases in frame from base 1.